Here is one T cell receptor beta chain with its context. This entry belongs to a study of Ad26.COV2.S vaccination and SARS-CoV-2 variants. CDR1 is SGHTS, CDR2 YDEGEE, per germline. V lost 1 base and J lost 8, with 19 bases in between. CDR3 length: 16 residues. Libraries were prepared by immunoSEQ multiplex PCR; TCRdb keeps only in-frame clonotypes and omits some of them. The repertoire has approximately 480,000 clones, around 88% of them found once; the top ten carry around 13%. The treatment is: some 20 received Ad26.COV2.S at low or high dose, single or two shots; five or six received placebo; per-sample allocation not given. Day 63 after the first vaccine or placebo injection was the time point for sampling.

Sequencing used peripheral blood, obtained in a trial of Ad26.COV2.S vaccine versus placebo. This TCR was recovered from a person aged 18-65 years who received the Ad26.COV2.S COVID-19 vaccine or a placebo. The chain combines TRBV5-8 with TRBJ2-1; D possibly corresponds to TRBD1 (5 bases). This chain's CDR3 is CASSLRTTKIGYEQFF. The CDR3 coding sequence is TGTGCCAGCAGCTTGAGGACAACGAAGATCGGGTATGAGCAGTTCTTC.